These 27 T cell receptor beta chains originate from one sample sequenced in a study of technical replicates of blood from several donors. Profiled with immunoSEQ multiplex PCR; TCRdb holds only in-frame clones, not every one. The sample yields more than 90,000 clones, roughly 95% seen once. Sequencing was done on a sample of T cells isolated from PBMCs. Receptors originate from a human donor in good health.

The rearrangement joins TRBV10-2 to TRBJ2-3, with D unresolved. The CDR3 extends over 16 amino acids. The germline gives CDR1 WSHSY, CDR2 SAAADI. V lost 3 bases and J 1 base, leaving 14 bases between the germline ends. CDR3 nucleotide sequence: TGCGCCAGCAGTGATGTGGCGGCCTTCGGCACAGATACGCAGTATTTT. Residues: CASSDVAAFGTDTQYF.

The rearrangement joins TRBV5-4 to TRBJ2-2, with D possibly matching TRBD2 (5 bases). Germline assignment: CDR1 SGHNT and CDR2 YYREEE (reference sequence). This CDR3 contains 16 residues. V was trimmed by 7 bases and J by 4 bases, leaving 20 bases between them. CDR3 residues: CASALWELTTTGELFF. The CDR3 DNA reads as TGTGCCAGCGCCCTGTGGGAGCTAACTACCACCGGGGAGCTGTTTTTT.

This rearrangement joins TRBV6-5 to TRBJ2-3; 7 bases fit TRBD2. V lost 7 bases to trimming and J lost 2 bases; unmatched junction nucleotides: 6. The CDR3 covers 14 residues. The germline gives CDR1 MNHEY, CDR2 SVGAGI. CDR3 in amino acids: CASMSRDYTDTQYF. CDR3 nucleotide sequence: TGTGCCAGCATGAGCCGGGACTACACAGATACGCAGTATTTT.

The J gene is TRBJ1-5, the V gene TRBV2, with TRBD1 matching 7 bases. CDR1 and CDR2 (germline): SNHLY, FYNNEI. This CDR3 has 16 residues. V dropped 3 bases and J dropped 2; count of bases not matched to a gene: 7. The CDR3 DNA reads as TGTGCCAGCAGTGAGGGTTGGCAGGGGGGCAATCAGCCCCAGCATTTT. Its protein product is CASSEGWQGGNQPQHF.

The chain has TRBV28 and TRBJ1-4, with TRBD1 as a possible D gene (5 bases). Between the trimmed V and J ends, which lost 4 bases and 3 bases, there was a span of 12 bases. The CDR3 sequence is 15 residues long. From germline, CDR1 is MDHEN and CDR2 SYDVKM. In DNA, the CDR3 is TGTGCCAGCAGTTCGATAGGGGCGTCTAATGAAAAACTGTTTTTT. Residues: CASSSIGASNEKLFF.

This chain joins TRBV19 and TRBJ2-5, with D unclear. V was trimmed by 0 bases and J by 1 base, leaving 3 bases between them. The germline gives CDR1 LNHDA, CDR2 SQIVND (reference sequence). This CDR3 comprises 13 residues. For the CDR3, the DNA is TGTGCCAGTAGTATAGATCTCCAAGAGACCCAGTACTTC. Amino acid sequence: CASSIDLQETQYF.

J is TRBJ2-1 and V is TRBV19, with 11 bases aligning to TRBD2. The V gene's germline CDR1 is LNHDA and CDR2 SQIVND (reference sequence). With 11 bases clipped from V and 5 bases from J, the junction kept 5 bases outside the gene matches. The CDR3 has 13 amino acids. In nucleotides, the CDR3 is TGTGCCGCTAGCGGGAGGCACCACAATGAGCAGTTCTTC. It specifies CAASGRHHNEQFF.

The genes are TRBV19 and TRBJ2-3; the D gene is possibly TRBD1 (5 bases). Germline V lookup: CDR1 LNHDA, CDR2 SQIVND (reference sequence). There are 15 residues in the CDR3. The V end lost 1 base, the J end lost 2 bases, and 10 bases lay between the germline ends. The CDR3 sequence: CASSIGGLFTDTQYF. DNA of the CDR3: TGTGCCAGTAGTATAGGGGGCCTATTCACAGATACGCAGTATTTT.

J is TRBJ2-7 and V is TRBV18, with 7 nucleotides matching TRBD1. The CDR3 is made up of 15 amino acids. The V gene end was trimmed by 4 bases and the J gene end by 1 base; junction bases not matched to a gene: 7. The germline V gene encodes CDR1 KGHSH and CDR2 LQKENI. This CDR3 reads CASSQNRGSSYEQYF. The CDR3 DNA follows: TGTGCCAGCTCACAAAACAGGGGATCTTCCTACGAGCAGTACTTC.

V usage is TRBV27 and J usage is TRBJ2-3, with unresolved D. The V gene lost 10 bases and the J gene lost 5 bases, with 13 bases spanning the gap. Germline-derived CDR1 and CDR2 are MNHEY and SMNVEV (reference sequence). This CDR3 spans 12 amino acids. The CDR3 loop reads CATLSGIDTQYF. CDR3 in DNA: TGTGCCACTCTGTCGGGTATAGATACGCAGTATTTT.

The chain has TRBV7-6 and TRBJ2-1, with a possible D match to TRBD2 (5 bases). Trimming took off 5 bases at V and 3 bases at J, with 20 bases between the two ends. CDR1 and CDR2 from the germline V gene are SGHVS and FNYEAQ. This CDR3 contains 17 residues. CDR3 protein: CASSPTLAGKDYNEQFF. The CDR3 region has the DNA TGTGCCAGCAGCCCGACCCTTGCGGGCAAGGACTACAATGAGCAGTTCTTC.

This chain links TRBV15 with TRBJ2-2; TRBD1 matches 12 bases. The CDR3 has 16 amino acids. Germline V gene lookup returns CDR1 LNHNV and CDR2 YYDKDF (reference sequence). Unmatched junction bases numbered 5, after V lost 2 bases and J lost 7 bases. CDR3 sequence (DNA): TGTGCCACCAGCAGACCGGGACAGGGGGCCGGCGGGGAGCTGTTTTTT. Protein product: CATSRPGQGAGGELFF.

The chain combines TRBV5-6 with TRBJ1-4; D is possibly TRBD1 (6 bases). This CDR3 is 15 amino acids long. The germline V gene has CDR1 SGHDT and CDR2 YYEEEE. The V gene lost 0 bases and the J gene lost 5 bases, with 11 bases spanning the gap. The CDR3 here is CASSLGAQGNEKLFF. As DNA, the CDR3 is TGTGCCAGCAGCTTGGGGGCGCAGGGGAATGAAAAACTGTTTTTT.

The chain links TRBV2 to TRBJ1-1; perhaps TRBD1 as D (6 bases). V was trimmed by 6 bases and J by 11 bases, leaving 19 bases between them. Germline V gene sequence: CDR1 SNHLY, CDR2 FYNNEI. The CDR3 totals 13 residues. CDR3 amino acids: CASSDRTEARAFF. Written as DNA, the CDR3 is TGTGCCAGCAGCGATAGGACAGAAGCAAGGGCTTTCTTT.

This chain's CDR3 is CASNGGEAGNTIYF. The CDR3 coding sequence is TGTGCCAGTAACGGGGGAGAAGCCGGAAACACCATATATTTT. The genes are TRBV19 and TRBJ1-3; weak D call: TRBD1 (5 bases). Germline V lookup: CDR1 LNHDA, CDR2 SQIVND (reference sequence). V dropped 7 bases and J dropped 4 bases, with 14 bases sitting between them. The CDR3 contains 14 residues. Full variable domain (outside the CDR3, taken from reference TRBV19 and TRBJ1-3): DGGITQSPKYLFRKEGQNVTLSCEQNLNHDAMYWYRQDPGQGLRLIYYSQIVNDFQKGDIAEGYSVSREKKESFPLTVTSAQKNPTAFYLCASNGGEAGNTIYFGEGSWLTVV.

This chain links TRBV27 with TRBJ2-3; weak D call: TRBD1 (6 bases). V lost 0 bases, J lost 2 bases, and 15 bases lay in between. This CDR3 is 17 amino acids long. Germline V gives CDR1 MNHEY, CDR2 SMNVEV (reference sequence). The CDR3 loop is CASSLSGHGRNTDTQYF. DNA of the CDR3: TGTGCCAGCAGTTTATCGGGACACGGACGGAACACAGATACGCAGTATTTT.

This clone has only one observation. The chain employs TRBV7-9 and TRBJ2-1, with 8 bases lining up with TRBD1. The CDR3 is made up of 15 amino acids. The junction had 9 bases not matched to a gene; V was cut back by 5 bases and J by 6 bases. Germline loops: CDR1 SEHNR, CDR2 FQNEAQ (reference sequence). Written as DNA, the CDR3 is TGTGCCAGCAGCAGCCGGGACAGGAGACCCAATGAGCAGTTCTTC. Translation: CASSSRDRRPNEQFF.

CDR3 nucleotide sequence: TGTGCCAGTAGTATAAGGGGGAATGAAAAACTGTTTTTT. Its protein is CASSIRGNEKLFF. The chain recombines TRBV19 with TRBJ1-4; D is perhaps TRBD1 (6 bases). With 2 bases removed from V and 5 bases from J, the gap between germline ends came to 6 bases. The length of the CDR3 is 13 residues. Germline CDR1 is LNHDA and CDR2 is SQIVND (reference sequence).

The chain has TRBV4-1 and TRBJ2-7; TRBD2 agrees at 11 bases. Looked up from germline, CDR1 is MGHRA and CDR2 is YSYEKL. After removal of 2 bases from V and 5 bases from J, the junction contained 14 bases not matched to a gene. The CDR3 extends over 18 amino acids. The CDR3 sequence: CASSQSTPGTSGRDEQYF. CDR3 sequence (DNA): TGCGCCAGCAGCCAATCTACGCCCGGGACTAGCGGAAGGGACGAGCAGTACTTC.

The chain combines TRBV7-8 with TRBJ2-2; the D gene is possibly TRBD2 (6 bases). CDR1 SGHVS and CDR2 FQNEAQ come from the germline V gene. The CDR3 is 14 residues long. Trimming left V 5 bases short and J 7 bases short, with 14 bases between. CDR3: CASSVEGLGGELFF. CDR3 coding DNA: TGTGCCAGCAGCGTGGAGGGCCTCGGCGGGGAGCTGTTTTTT.

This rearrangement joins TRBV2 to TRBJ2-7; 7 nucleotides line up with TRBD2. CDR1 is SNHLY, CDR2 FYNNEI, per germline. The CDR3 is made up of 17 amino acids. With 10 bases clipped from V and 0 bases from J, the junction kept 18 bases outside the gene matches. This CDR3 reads CATYVIREGRSSYEQYF. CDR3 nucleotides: TGTGCCACCTACGTCATAAGGGAGGGAAGGAGCTCCTACGAGCAGTACTTC.

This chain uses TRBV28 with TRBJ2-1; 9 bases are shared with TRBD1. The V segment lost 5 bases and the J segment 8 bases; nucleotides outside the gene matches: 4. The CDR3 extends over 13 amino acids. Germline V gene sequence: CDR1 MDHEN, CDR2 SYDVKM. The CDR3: CASSLDRGDEQFF. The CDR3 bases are TGTGCCAGCAGTCTGGACAGGGGCGATGAGCAGTTCTTC.

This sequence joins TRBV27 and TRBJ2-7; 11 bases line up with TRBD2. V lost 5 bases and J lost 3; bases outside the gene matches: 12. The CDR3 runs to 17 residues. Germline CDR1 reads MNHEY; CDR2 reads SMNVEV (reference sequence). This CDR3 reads CASSPLDTSGSIYEQYF. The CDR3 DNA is TGTGCCAGCAGTCCCCTGGATACTAGCGGGAGTATCTACGAGCAGTACTTC.

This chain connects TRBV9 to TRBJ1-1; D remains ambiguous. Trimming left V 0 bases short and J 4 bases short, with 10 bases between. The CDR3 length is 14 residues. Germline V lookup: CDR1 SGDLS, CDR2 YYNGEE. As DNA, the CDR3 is TGTGCCAGCAGCGTAGTAGTGGGCATCACTGAAGCTTTCTTT. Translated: CASSVVVGITEAFF.

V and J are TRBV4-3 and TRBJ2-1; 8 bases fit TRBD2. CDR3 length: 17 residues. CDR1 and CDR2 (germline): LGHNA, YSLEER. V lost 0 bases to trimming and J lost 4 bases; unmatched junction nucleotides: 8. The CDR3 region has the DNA TGCGCCAGCAGCCAAGATGGCGGGGGGTTTACTTACAATGAGCAGTTCTTC. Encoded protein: CASSQDGGGFTYNEQFF.

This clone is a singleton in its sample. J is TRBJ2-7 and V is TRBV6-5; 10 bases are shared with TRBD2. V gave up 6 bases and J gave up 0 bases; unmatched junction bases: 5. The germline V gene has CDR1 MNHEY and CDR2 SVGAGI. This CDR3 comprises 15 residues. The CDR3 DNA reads TGTGCCAGCAGACTAGCGGGATTCAACTCCTACGAGCAGTACTTC. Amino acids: CASRLAGFNSYEQYF.

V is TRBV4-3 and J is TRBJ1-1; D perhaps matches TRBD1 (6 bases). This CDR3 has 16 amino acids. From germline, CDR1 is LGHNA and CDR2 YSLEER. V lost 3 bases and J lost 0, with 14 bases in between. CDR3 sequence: CASSHTYREMNTEAFF. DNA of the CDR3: TGCGCCAGCAGCCATACTTACAGGGAAATGAACACTGAAGCTTTCTTT.